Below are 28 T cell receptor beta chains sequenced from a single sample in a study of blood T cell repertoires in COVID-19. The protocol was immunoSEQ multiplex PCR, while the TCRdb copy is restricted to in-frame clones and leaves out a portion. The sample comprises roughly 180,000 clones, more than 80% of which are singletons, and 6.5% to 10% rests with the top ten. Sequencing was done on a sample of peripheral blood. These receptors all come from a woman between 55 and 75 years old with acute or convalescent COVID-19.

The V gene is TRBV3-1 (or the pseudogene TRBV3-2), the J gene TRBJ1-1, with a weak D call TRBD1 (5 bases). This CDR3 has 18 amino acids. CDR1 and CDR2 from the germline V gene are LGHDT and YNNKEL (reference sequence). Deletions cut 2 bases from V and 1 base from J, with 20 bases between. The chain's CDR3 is CASSQYLRAGRANTEAFF. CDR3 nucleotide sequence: TGTGCCAGCAGCCAATACTTAAGGGCAGGGAGGGCGAACACTGAAGCTTTCTTT.

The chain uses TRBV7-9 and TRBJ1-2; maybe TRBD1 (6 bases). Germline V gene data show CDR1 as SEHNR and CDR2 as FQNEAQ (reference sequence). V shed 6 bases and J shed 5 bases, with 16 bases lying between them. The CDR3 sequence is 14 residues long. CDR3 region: CASRPRDIGYGYTF. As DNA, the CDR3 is TGTGCCAGCAGGCCCCGGGACATCGGGTATGGCTACACCTTC.

The CDR3 loop reads CASSLGFGVAGELFF. The CDR3, as DNA: TGCGCCAGCAGCTTGGGATTCGGGGTTGCCGGGGAGCTGTTTTTT. The chain employs TRBV5-1 and TRBJ2-2, with TRBD2 as a possible D gene (5 bases). CDR3 length: 15 amino acids. Germline V gives CDR1 SGHRS, CDR2 YFSETQ. V was pared by 0 bases and J by 6 bases, with 12 bases between.

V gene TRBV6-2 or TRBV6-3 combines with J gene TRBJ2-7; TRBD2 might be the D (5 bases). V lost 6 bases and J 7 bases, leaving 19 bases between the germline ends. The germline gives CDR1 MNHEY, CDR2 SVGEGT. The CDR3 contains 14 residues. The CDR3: CASSTAGPSGEQYV. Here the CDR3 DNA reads TGTGCCAGCAGCACCGCCGGGCCTTCGGGGGAGCAGTACGTC.

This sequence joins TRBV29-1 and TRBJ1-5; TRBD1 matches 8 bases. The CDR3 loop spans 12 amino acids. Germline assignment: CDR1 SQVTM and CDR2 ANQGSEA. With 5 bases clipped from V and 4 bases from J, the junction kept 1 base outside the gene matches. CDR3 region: CSVQGANQPQHF. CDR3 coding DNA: TGCAGCGTTCAGGGGGCAAATCAGCCCCAGCATTTT. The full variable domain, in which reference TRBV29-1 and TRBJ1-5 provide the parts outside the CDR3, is SAVISQKPSRDICQRGTSLTIQCQVDSQVTMMFWYRQQPGQSLTLIATANQGSEATYESGFVIDKFPISRPNLTFSTLTVSNMSPEDSSIYLCSVQGANQPQHFGDGTRLSIL.

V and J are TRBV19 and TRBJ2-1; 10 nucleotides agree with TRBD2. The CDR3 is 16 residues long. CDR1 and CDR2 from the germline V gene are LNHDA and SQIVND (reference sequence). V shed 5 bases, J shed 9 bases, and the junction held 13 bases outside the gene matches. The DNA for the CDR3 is TGTGCCAGTAGTCCCCATGGGAGCGGGAGGGAGGTTGAGCAGTTCTTC. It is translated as CASSPHGSGREVEQFF.

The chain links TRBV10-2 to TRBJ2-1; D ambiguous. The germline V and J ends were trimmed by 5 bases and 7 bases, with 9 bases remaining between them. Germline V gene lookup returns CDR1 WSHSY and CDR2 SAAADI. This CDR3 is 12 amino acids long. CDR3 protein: CASSIPRNEQFF. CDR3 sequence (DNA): TGCGCCAGCAGTATTCCTAGGAATGAGCAGTTCTTC.

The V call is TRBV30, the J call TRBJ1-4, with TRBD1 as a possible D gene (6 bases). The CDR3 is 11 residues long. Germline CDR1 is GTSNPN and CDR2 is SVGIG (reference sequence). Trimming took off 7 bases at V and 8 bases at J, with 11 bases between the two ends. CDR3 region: CASQGSEKLFF. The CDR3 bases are TGTGCCTCGCAGGGGAGCGAAAAACTGTTTTTT.

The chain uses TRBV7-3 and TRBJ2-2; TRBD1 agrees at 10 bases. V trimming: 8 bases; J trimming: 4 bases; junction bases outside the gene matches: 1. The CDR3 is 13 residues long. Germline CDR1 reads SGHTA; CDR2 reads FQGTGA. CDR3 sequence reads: CASGTGVTGELFF. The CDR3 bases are TGTGCCAGCGGGACAGGGGTCACCGGGGAGCTGTTTTTT. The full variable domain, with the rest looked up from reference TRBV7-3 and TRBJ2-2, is GAGVSQTPSNKVTEKGKYVELRCDPISGHTALYWYRQSLGQGPEFLIYFQGTGAADDSGLPNDRFFAVRPEGSVSTLKIQRTERGDSAVYLCASGTGVTGELFFGEGSRLTVL.

The CDR3 DNA sequence: TGTGCCAGCAGTTTTTTTGGACTAGCGGGAGCTCGGTACCAAGAGACCCAGTACTTC. Translated: CASSFFGLAGARYQETQYF. V is TRBV27 and J is TRBJ2-5; 13 bases match TRBD2. The CDR3 runs 19 residues. Trimming took 3 bases from V and 0 from J; bases not matched to a gene: 10. Germline V gives CDR1 MNHEY, CDR2 SMNVEV (reference sequence).

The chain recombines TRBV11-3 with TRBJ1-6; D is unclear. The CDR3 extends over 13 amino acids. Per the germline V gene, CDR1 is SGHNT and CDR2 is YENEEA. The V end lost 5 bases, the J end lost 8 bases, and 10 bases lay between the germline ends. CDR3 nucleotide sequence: TGTGCCAGCAGCCTCACTCTTGATTCACCCCTCCACTTT. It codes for CASSLTLDSPLHF.

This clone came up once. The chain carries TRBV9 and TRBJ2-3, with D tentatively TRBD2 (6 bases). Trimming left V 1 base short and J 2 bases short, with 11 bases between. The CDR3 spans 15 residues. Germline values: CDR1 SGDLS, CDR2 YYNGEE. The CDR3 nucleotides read TGTGCCAGCAGCGTATTCGGCGGGGCCACAGATACGCAGTATTTT. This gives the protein CASSVFGGATDTQYF.

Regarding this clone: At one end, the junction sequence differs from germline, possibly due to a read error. This CDR3 reads CASSQGGLGVF. Written as DNA, the CDR3 is TGTGCCAGCAGCCAAGGGGGACTAGGAGTCTTC. The chain has TRBV3-1 (or the pseudogene TRBV3-2) and TRBJ2-1, with 8 bases lining up with TRBD2. Germline assignment: CDR1 LGHDT and CDR2 YNNKEL (reference sequence). The CDR3 length is 11 residues.

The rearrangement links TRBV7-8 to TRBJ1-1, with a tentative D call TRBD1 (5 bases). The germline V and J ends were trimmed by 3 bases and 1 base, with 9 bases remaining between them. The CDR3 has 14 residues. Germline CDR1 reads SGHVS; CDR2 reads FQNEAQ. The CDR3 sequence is CASSFSGWNTEAFF. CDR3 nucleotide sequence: TGTGCCAGCAGCTTCTCAGGGTGGAACACTGAAGCTTTCTTT.

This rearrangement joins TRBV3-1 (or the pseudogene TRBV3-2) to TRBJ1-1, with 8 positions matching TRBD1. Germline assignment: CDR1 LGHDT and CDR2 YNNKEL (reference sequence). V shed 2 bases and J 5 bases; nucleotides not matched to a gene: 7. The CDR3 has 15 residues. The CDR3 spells CASSQLRTGRTEAFF. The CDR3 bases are TGTGCCAGCAGCCAACTTAGGACAGGGAGAACTGAAGCTTTCTTT.

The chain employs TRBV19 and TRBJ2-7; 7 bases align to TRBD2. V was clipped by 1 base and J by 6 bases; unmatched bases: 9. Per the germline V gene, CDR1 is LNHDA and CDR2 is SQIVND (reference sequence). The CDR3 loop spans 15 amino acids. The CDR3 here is CASSIGAGAVGEQYF. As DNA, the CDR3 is TGTGCCAGTAGTATAGGCGCGGGAGCGGTAGGCGAGCAGTACTTC.

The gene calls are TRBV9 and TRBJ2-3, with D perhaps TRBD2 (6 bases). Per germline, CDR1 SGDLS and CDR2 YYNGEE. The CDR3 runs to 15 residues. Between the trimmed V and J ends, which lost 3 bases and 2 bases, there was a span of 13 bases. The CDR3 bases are TGTGCCAGCAGCGACCAACGGGAGTCCACAGATACGCAGTATTTT. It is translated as CASSDQRESTDTQYF.

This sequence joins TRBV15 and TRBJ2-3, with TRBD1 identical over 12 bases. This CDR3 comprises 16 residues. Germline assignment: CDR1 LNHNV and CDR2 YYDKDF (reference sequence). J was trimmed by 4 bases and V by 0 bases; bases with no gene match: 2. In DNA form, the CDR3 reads TGTGCCACCAGCAGAGAGGGACAGGGGGCCGCAGATACGCAGTATTTT. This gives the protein CATSREGQGAADTQYF.

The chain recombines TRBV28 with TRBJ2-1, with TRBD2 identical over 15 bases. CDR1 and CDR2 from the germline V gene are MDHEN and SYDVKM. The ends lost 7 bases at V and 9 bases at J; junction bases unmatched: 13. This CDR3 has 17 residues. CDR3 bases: TGTGCCAGCACCCATTTCGCCGGGACTAGCGGGAGGAGTGAGCAGTTCTTC. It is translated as CASTHFAGTSGRSEQFF.

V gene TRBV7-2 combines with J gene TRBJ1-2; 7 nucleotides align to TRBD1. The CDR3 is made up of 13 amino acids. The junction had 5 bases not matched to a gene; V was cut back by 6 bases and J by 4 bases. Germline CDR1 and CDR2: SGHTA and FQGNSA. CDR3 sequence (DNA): TGTGCCAGCAGAAAACAGGGGATCTATGGCTACACCTTC. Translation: CASRKQGIYGYTF. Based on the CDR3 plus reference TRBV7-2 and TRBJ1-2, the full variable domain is GAGVSQSPSNKVTEKGKDVELRCDPISGHTALYWYRQSLGQGLEFLIYFQGNSAPDKSGLPSDRFSAERTGGSVSTLTIQRTQQEDSAVYLCASRKQGIYGYTFGSGTRLTVV.

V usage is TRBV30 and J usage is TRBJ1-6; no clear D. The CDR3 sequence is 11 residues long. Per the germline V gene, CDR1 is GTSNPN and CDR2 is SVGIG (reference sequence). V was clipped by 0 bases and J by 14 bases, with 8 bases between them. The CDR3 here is CAWSVRATLHF. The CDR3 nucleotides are TGTGCCTGGAGTGTACGAGCGACCCTCCACTTT. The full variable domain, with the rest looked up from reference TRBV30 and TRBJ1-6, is SQTIHQWPATLVQPVGSPLSLECTVEGTSNPNLYWYRQAAGRGLQLLFYSVGIGQISSEVPQNLSASRPQDRQFILSSKKLLLSDSGFYLCAWSVRATLHFGNGTRLTVT.

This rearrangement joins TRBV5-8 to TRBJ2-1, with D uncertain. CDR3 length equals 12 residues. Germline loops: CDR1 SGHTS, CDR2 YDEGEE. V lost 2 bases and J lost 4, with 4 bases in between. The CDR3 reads CASSFRYNEQFF. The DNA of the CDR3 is TGTGCCAGCAGCTTCCGTTACAATGAGCAGTTCTTC.

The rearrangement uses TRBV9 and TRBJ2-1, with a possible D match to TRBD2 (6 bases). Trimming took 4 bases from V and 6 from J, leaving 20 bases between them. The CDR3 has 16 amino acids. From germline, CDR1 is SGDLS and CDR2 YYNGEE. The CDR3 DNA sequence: TGTGCCAGCAGCACCCACTCCGGGGGACTCTCCAATGAGCAGTTCTTC. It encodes CASSTHSGGLSNEQFF. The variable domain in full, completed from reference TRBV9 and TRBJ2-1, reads DSGVTQTPKHLITATGQRVTLRCSPRSGDLSVYWYQQSLDQGLQFLIQYYNGEERAKGNILERFSAQQFPDLHSELNLSSLELGDSALYFCASSTHSGGLSNEQFFGPGTRLTVL.

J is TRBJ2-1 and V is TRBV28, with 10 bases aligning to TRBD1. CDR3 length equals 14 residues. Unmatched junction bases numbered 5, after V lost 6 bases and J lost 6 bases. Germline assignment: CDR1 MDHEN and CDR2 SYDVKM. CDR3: CASSRQGARNEQFF. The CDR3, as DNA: TGTGCCAGCAGCCGACAGGGGGCGCGCAATGAGCAGTTCTTC. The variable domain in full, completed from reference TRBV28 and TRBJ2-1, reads DVKVTQSSRYLVKRTGEKVFLECVQDMDHENMFWYRQDPGLGLRLIYFSYDVKMKEKGDIPEGYSVSREKKERFSLILESASTNQTSMYLCASSRQGARNEQFFGPGTRLTVL.

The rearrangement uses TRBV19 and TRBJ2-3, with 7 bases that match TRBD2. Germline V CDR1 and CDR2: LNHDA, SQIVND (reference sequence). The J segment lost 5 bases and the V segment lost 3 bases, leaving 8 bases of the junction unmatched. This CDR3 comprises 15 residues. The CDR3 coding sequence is TGTGCCAGTAGTATTCCTAGCGGAGTGCGAGATACGCAGTATTTT. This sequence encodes CASSIPSGVRDTQYF.

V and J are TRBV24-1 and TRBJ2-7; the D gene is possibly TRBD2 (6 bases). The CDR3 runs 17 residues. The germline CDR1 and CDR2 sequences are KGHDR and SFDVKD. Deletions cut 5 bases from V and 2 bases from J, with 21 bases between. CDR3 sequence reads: CATSGPAGLVLTYEQYV. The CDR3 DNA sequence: TGTGCCACCAGTGGGCCAGCGGGCTTAGTTTTAACCTACGAGCAGTACGTC.

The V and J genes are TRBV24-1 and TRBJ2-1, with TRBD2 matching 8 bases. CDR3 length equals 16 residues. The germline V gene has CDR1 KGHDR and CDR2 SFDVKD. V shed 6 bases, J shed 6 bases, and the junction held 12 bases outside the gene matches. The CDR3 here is CATSTRGLEGFNEQFF. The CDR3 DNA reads TGTGCCACCAGTACTAGGGGACTAGAGGGATTCAATGAGCAGTTCTTC.

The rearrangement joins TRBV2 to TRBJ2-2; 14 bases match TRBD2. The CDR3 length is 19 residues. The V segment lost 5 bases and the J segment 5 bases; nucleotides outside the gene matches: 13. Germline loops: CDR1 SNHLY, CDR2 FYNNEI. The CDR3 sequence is CASSSESPGLAGVTGELFF. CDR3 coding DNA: TGTGCCAGCAGTTCTGAATCTCCGGGACTAGCGGGAGTGACCGGGGAGCTGTTTTTT.